This T cell receptor (beta chain) is drawn from a study of T-cell reconstitution after alpha-beta-depleted transplantation in children. The authors prepared the TCRbeta library with unique molecular identifiers. In TCRdb, the PCR reads were re-called with MiXCR into one record per CDR3 protein. Of about 200,000 distinct CDR3 sequences in the sample, roughly 6% were seen once. This clonotype has a count of ten or more. As yet, its antigen is unknown. Findings and limits, study-wide: Surviving recipient T cells and thymic progenitors accounted for the high day-60 TCRbeta diversity observed in some patients. Expanded clones from the graft, numbering several hundred, reportedly supplied alpha-beta T cells about two months after transplant. When one year had passed after transplant, most T-cell counts and diversity came from newly produced T cells.

This CDR3 spans 13 amino acids. The germline V gene encodes CDR1 DFQATT and CDR2 SNEGSKA (reference sequence). Between the trimmed V and J ends, which lost 3 bases and 8 bases, there was a span of 16 bases. Sequencing was performed on PBMCs, taken before TCRalphabeta/CD19-depleted stem cell transplant. The TCR sequence derives from a girl under three years old with combined immunodeficiency, due to receive a stem cell transplant. The V call is TRBV20-1, the J call TRBJ1-2; D may be TRBD1 (6 bases). The CDR3 is CSASPGSGAGYTF. DNA for the CDR3: TGCAGTGCTAGCCCCGGATCGGGGGCGGGCTACACCTTC.